The 15 T cell receptor beta chains reported below all come from one sample, sequenced in a study of blood T cells in healthy people across ages. Through a sample-barcoded 5' primer and a J-beta primer mix, a second PCR was run for about 6 to 11 cycles. TCRdb processed the 5' RACE reads anew with MiXCR; each CDR3 protein has one entry. This sample has about 380,000 distinct CDR3 sequences, with approximately 47% found just once. Sequencing used blood. These receptors were obtained from a man aged 55 to 70 in good health.

The chain links TRBV30 to TRBJ1-1; D gene uncertain. The length of the CDR3 is 14 residues. The ends were cut back, 4 bases at V and 7 bases at J, with 19 bases in the middle. Germline CDR1 is GTSNPN and CDR2 is SVGIG (reference sequence). The DNA of the CDR3 is TGTGCCTGGACAAGGGCGGACTTCGTAGGTGAAGCTTTCTTT. It specifies CAWTRADFVGEAFF.

This clonotype was recorded many times. DNA for the CDR3: TGTGCCAGCAGCACAAGACTAGCGGGGTTGTACGAGCAGTACTTC. Protein product: CASSTRLAGLYEQYF. The rearrangement uses TRBV7-2 and TRBJ2-7; 11 bases line up with TRBD2. J lost 4 bases, V lost 5 bases, and 7 bases had no gene match. CDR1 and CDR2 from the germline V gene are SGHTA and FQGNSA. The CDR3 is 15 residues long.

The sample holds a few counts of this clonotype. CDR3 DNA sequence: TGTGCCAGCACCGCGGGCGGGGTAAAACAAGAGACCCAGTACTTC. It codes for CASTAGGVKQETQYF. The chain recombines TRBV7-2 with TRBJ2-5, with a tentative D call TRBD2 (6 bases). The CDR3 runs 15 residues. CDR1 is SGHTA, CDR2 FQGNSA, per germline. Trimming took off 7 bases at V and 2 bases at J, with 17 bases between the two ends.

The V gene is TRBV7-2, the J gene TRBJ2-7; no reliable D call. Germline-derived CDR1 and CDR2 are SGHTA and FQGNSA. V shed 5 bases and J shed 6 bases, with 14 bases lying between them. There are 13 residues in the CDR3. CDR3 sequence reads: CASSPWRSSEQYF. For the CDR3, the DNA is TGTGCCAGCAGCCCCTGGCGGAGCTCCGAGCAGTACTTC.

This sequence joins TRBV20-1 and TRBJ2-3, with TRBD2 matching 15 bases. Germline assignment: CDR1 DFQATT and CDR2 SNEGSKA (reference sequence). CDR3 length: 17 amino acids. The V and J ends lost 6 bases and 3 bases, in that order; junction bases with no gene match: 10. This CDR3 reads CSANPRTSGGVTDTQYF. The CDR3 bases are TGCAGTGCCAATCCGCGGACTAGCGGGGGGGTTACAGATACGCAGTATTTT.

This chain uses TRBV18 with TRBJ1-2; no reliable D call. Trimming took off 2 bases at V and 6 bases at J, with 10 bases between the two ends. The CDR3 sequence is 13 residues long. Looked up from germline, CDR1 is KGHSH and CDR2 is LQKENI. In nucleotides, the CDR3 is TGTGCCAGCTCACCAATGGGAGGGAATGGCTACACCTTC. This gives the protein CASSPMGGNGYTF. Complete variable domain (other parts from reference TRBV18 and TRBJ1-2): NAGVMQNPRHLVRRRGQEARLRCSPMKGHSHVYWYRQLPEEGLKFMVYLQKENIIDESGMPKERFSAEFPKEGPSILRIQQVVRGDSAAYFCASSPMGGNGYTFGSGTRLTVV.

The chain is built from TRBV20-1 and TRBJ2-5; D may match TRBD1 or TRBD2 (7 bases each). V lost 0 bases and J 5 bases, leaving 10 bases between the germline ends. Germline V gene lookup returns CDR1 DFQATT and CDR2 SNEGSKA (reference sequence). The CDR3 runs to 13 residues. CDR3 amino acids: CSARDQGGETQYF. Here the CDR3 DNA reads TGCAGTGCTAGAGATCAGGGGGGGGAGACCCAGTACTTC.

The chain carries TRBV21-1 and TRBJ1-2; TRBD1 is taken as the D call from the table, unchecked against the DNA. TRBV21-1 is a recognized pseudogene. This CDR3 spans 14 amino acids. This chain's CDR3 is CASSKARGDYGYTF. The CDR3 DNA sequence: TGTGCCAGCAGCAAAGCGCGGGGGGACTATGGCTACACCTTC.

CDR3 bases: TGTGCCAGCAGCTTAGGGGGACAGTACTACTCCGAGCAGTACTTC. It codes for CASSLGGQYYSEQYF. The chain recombines TRBV7-2 with TRBJ2-7, with 7 positions matching TRBD1. CDR1 and CDR2 from the germline V gene are SGHTA and FQGNSA. The J segment lost 6 bases and the V segment lost 1 base, leaving 9 bases of the junction unmatched. The CDR3 is made up of 15 amino acids.

This clonotype has a handful of counts. This chain uses TRBV5-1 with TRBJ2-5, with a weak D call TRBD1 (6 bases). V was shortened by 4 bases and J by 3 bases, with 10 bases between the two germline ends. This CDR3 contains 13 residues. Germline assignment: CDR1 SGHRS and CDR2 YFSETQ. CDR3 residues: CASSPGQKETQYF. The CDR3 bases are TGCGCCAGCAGCCCCGGACAGAAAGAGACCCAGTACTTC.

This rearrangement joins TRBV20-1 to TRBJ2-3; TRBD2 aligns across 8 bases. The CDR3 has 14 amino acids. J was trimmed by 4 bases and V by 0 bases; bases with no gene match: 3. Germline lookup yields CDR1 DFQATT and CDR2 SNEGSKA (reference sequence). Here the CDR3 reads CSARESGSSDTQYF. In DNA form, the CDR3 reads TGCAGTGCTAGAGAAAGCGGGAGCTCAGATACGCAGTATTTT.

The chain couples TRBV6-1 to TRBJ2-1, with 10 bases identical to TRBD2. The CDR3 extends over 16 amino acids. CDR1 is MNHNS and CDR2 is SASEGT in the germline V gene. The ends lost 4 bases at V and 6 bases at J; junction bases unmatched: 9. CDR3 coding DNA: TGTGCCAGCAGTGGAAGGATTAGCGGGAGGTTCAATGAGCAGTTCTTC. The encoded protein is CASSGRISGRFNEQFF.

The rearrangement links TRBV28 to TRBJ2-7; D ambiguous. With 6 bases removed from V and 1 base from J, the gap between germline ends came to 13 bases. Germline V gene lookup returns CDR1 MDHEN and CDR2 SYDVKM. The length of the CDR3 is 14 residues. The CDR3 region is CASSPGRSSYEQYF. CDR3 nucleotides: TGTGCCAGCAGCCCCGGTAGATCGTCCTACGAGCAGTACTTC. Full variable domain (outside the CDR3, taken from reference TRBV28 and TRBJ2-7): DVKVTQSSRYLVKRTGEKVFLECVQDMDHENMFWYRQDPGLGLRLIYFSYDVKMKEKGDIPEGYSVSREKKERFSLILESASTNQTSMYLCASSPGRSSYEQYFGPGTRLTVT.

The chain employs TRBV11-2 and TRBJ2-1, with D maybe TRBD1 (6 bases). V was shortened by 1 base and J by 15 bases, with 13 bases between the two germline ends. Germline V gene data show CDR1 as SGHAT and CDR2 as FQNNGV. CDR3 length equals 12 residues. CDR3 nucleotides: TGTGCCAGCAGCTTAGGCCCCTCGGACAGGTTCTTC. This translates into CASSLGPSDRFF.

J is TRBJ1-4 and V is TRBV7-2; tentative D call: TRBD1 (5 bases). The CDR3 is made up of 13 amino acids. The V end was cut by 1 base, the J end by 8 bases, with 8 bases between. From germline, CDR1 is SGHTA and CDR2 FQGNSA. The CDR3 sequence is CASSLDRSEKLFF. CDR3 nucleotides: TGTGCCAGCAGCTTAGACAGGTCCGAAAAACTGTTTTTT.